These T cell receptor beta chains were read from a single sample in a study of cytomegalovirus exposure and HLA in healthy donors. Libraries were prepared by immunoSEQ multiplex PCR; TCRdb keeps only in-frame clonotypes and omits some of them. The sample gives about 120,000 clones, 7% to 9.5% of which show up once; around 6% is in the top ten. The specimen sequenced was PBMCs. All receptors come from a woman between 40 and 55 years old in good health and CMV-seropositive. The CDR3 runs from the conserved cysteine through the conserved F or W. Fields, in order: clone size, D gene, V gene, J gene, CDR3 protein, CDR3 DNA. A D gene is named only where the DNA matches it firmly. Some rows have no size entry. The others give once, few or many, or a class for an expanded clone.

clone_size: NA; d_call: TRBD2; v_call: TRBV6-5; j_call: TRBJ2-5; cdr3_aa: CASSYSFGGEGKTQYF; cdr3_nt: TGTGCCAGCAGTTACTCGTTTGGAGGGGAGGGAAAGACCCAGTACTTC
clone_size: NA; d_call: TRBD2; v_call: TRBV18; j_call: TRBJ2-7; cdr3_aa: CASSEGWVSGLPPYEQYF; cdr3_nt: TGTGCCAGCTCAGAGGGATGGGTTTCGGGACTACCACCCTACGAGCAGTACTTC
clone_size: few; d_call: NA; v_call: TRBV5-4; j_call: TRBJ1-1; cdr3_aa: CASSLAPGRAENTEAFF; cdr3_nt: TGTGCCAGCAGCTTGGCCCCGGGCAGGGCGGAGAACACTGAAGCTTTCTTT
clone_size: few; d_call: NA; v_call: TRBV28; j_call: TRBJ2-7; cdr3_aa: CASRRTARHSYEQYF; cdr3_nt: TGTGCCAGCAGAAGGACAGCCAGACACAGCTACGAGCAGTACTTC
clone_size: NA; d_call: TRBD1; v_call: TRBV29-1; j_call: TRBJ2-2; cdr3_aa: CSVGQGAGTGELFF; cdr3_nt: TGCAGCGTTGGACAGGGGGCTGGCACCGGGGAGCTGTTTTTT
clone_size: few; d_call: NA; v_call: TRBV5-3; j_call: TRBJ1-1; cdr3_aa: CARSTVSTEAFF; cdr3_nt: TGTGCCAGAAGCACGGTGAGTACTGAAGCTTTCTTT
clone_size: few; d_call: NA; v_call: TRBV5-1; j_call: TRBJ2-7; cdr3_aa: CASSSGREAYEQYF; cdr3_nt: TGCGCCAGCAGCTCCGGCAGGGAGGCCTACGAGCAGTACTTC
clone_size: few; d_call: TRBD1; v_call: TRBV5-1; j_call: TRBJ1-6; cdr3_aa: CASSSTGANSPPHF; cdr3_nt: TGCGCCAGCAGTTCGACAGGGGCTAATTCACCCCCCCACTTT
clone_size: few; d_call: NA; v_call: TRBV15; j_call: TRBJ1-4; cdr3_aa: CATSRGSRVVNEKLFF; cdr3_nt: TGTGCCACCAGCAGAGGATCCAGGGTGGTTAATGAAAAACTGTTTTTT
clone_size: few; d_call: NA; v_call: TRBV9; j_call: TRBJ1-2; cdr3_aa: CASSERGRGGYTF; cdr3_nt: TGTGCCAGCAGCGAGAGGGGGAGAGGTGGCTACACCTTC
clone_size: NA; d_call: NA; v_call: TRBV14; j_call: TRBJ1-1; cdr3_aa: CASSEQGDTEAFF; cdr3_nt: TGTGCCAGCAGCGAGCAGGGCGACACTGAAGCTTTCTTT
clone_size: NA; d_call: NA; v_call: TRBV29-1; j_call: TRBJ1-1; cdr3_aa: CSVGQRNTEAFF; cdr3_nt: TGCAGCGTTGGACAAAGAAACACTGAAGCTTTCTTT
clone_size: few; d_call: NA; v_call: TRBV5-6; j_call: TRBJ1-2; cdr3_aa: CASSSGADGYTF; cdr3_nt: TGTGCCAGCAGCTCAGGGGCCGATGGCTACACCTTC
clone_size: NA; d_call: TRBD1; v_call: TRBV7-9; j_call: TRBJ1-1; cdr3_aa: CASSTERGGPSTEAFF; cdr3_nt: TGTGCCAGCAGCACAGAACGAGGGGGCCCGAGCACTGAAGCTTTCTTT
clone_size: few; d_call: TRBD1; v_call: TRBV5-1; j_call: TRBJ2-7; cdr3_aa: CASSLMGQGGYEQYF; cdr3_nt: TGCGCCAGCAGCTTGATGGGACAGGGAGGATACGAGCAGTACTTC
clone_size: NA; d_call: TRBD2; v_call: TRBV30; j_call: TRBJ2-1; cdr3_aa: CAWEGGTSGVSSYNEQFF; cdr3_nt: TGTGCCTGGGAAGGGGGGACTAGCGGGGTTAGCTCCTACAATGAGCAGTTCTTC